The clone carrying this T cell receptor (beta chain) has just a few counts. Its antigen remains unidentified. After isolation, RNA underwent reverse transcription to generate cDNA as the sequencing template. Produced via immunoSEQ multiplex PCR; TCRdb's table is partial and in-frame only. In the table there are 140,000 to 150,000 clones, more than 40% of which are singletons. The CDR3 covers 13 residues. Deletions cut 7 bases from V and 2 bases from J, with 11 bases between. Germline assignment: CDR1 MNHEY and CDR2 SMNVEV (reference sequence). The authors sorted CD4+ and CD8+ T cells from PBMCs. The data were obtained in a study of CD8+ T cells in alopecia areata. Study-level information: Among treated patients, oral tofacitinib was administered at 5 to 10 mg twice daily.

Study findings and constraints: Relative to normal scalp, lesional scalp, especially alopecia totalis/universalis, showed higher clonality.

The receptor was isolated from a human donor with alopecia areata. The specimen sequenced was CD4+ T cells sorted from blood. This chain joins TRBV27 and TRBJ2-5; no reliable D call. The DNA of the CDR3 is TGTGCCAGCAAACCGGGCAAGCAAGAGACCCAGTACTTC. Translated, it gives CASKPGKQETQYF.